Shown below are 21 T cell receptor beta chains from a single sample sequenced in a study of CD8+ T cells in alopecia areata. Extracted RNA was reverse transcribed into cDNA, the sequencing template. Here immunoSEQ multiplex PCR was the method, and the copy in TCRdb shows in-frame clones only, minus some. The data contain about 200,000 clones, roughly three fifths of them singletons. The sample was CD8+ T cells sorted from blood. Receptors were obtained from a human donor in good health.

This chain joins TRBV4-1 and TRBJ2-5, with TRBD2 matching 9 bases. After removal of 5 bases from V and 3 bases from J, the junction contained 10 bases not matched to a gene. Germline lookup yields CDR1 MGHRA and CDR2 YSYEKL. The CDR3 contains 16 residues. The CDR3 region is CASSLLSGGSEETQYF. The CDR3 DNA reads as TGCGCCAGCAGCTTACTAAGCGGGGGGTCCGAAGAGACCCAGTACTTC.

The V gene is TRBV29-1, the J gene TRBJ1-2; D is ambiguous. The CDR3 extends over 11 amino acids. Trimming left V 4 bases short and J 8 bases short, with 11 bases between. The germline CDR1 and CDR2 sequences are SQVTM and ANQGSEA. The CDR3 nucleotides read TGCAGCGTTGTAGATCCCCCCGGCTACACCTTC. Its protein product is CSVVDPPGYTF. The variable domain in full, with the rest retrieved from reference TRBV29-1 and TRBJ1-2, is SAVISQKPSRDICQRGTSLTIQCQVDSQVTMMFWYRQQPGQSLTLIATANQGSEATYESGFVIDKFPISRPNLTFSTLTVSNMSPEDSSIYLCSVVDPPGYTFGSGTRLTVV.

The J gene is TRBJ2-7, the V gene TRBV4-1; 8 nucleotides align to TRBD1. CDR1 and CDR2 (germline): MGHRA, YSYEKL. This CDR3 region has 14 residues. Trimming removed 1 base from V and 3 bases from J; junction bases left unmatched: 2. The chain's CDR3 is CASSQGTGHYEQYF. The CDR3 DNA reads TGCGCCAGCAGCCAAGGGACAGGGCACTACGAGCAGTACTTC.

The rearrangement joins TRBV25-1 to TRBJ2-7; possible D gene TRBD1, 5 bases. The V and J ends lost 1 base and 6 bases respectively, with 13 bases between them. Germline V CDR1 and CDR2: MGHDK, SYGVNS. The CDR3 extends over 14 amino acids. The chain's CDR3 is CASSEFDSTSEQYF. The CDR3 DNA reads TGTGCCAGCAGTGAATTTGACAGTACATCCGAGCAGTACTTC.

This chain connects TRBV11-2 to TRBJ2-7; TRBD2 matches 8 bases. V dropped 8 bases and J dropped 6; count of bases not matched to a gene: 0. This CDR3 contains 10 residues. CDR1 is SGHAT and CDR2 is FQNNGV in the germline V gene. CDR3 amino acids: CASAGGEQYF. The CDR3 DNA reads as TGTGCCAGCGCGGGGGGCGAGCAGTACTTC.

The V gene is TRBV19, the J gene TRBJ1-3; 7 nucleotides agree with TRBD1. The CDR3 has 12 residues. Germline assignment: CDR1 LNHDA and CDR2 SQIVND (reference sequence). J lost 9 bases, V lost 6 bases, and 5 bases had no gene match. CDR3 in amino acids: CASSVNRGTIYF. The DNA of the CDR3 is TGTGCCAGTAGCGTGAACAGGGGCACCATATATTTT.

In this sample, this clone turned up a few times. The chain links TRBV19 to TRBJ1-1; maybe TRBD1 (6 bases). V lost 8 bases and J lost 2, with 18 bases in between. This CDR3 has 15 residues. Germline-derived CDR1 and CDR2 are LNHDA and SQIVND (reference sequence). CDR3: CASGGGATSNTEAFF. DNA of the CDR3: TGTGCCAGTGGTGGGGGGGCCACTTCCAACACTGAAGCTTTCTTT.

CDR3 nucleotide sequence: TGTGCCAGCAGTGAGGACGTCAGTACTGAAGCTTTCTTT. Translating gives CASSEDVSTEAFF. This chain joins TRBV6-1 and TRBJ1-1; D is uncertain. The V gene lost 3 bases and the J gene lost 5 bases, with 10 bases spanning the gap. The V gene's germline CDR1 is MNHNS and CDR2 SASEGT. The CDR3 spans 13 residues.

This clone turned up a few times. The chain joins TRBV5-6 to TRBJ2-7, with a possible D match to TRBD2 (6 bases). This CDR3 spans 12 amino acids. Germline CDR1 reads SGHDT; CDR2 reads YYEEEE. The V end was cut by 0 bases, the J end by 5 bases, with 6 bases between. The CDR3, as DNA: TGTGCCAGCAGCTTGGGGACTAACGAGCAGTACTTC. As protein: CASSLGTNEQYF.

The rearrangement uses TRBV7-9 and TRBJ2-5; 9 bases agree with TRBD2. Per germline, CDR1 SEHNR and CDR2 FQNEAQ (reference sequence). V was clipped by 2 bases and J by 2 bases; unmatched bases: 6. The length of the CDR3 is 16 residues. CDR3 coding DNA: TGTGCCAGCAGCTTAATAAGCGGGGGGCTGCAAGAGACCCAGTACTTC. It specifies CASSLISGGLQETQYF.

The rearrangement joins TRBV7-2 to TRBJ2-7, with D possibly matching TRBD1 (6 bases). V was pared by 5 bases and J by 1 base, with 12 bases between. The germline V gene has CDR1 SGHTA and CDR2 FQGNSA. The CDR3 contains 14 residues. The CDR3 reads CASSHTTGSYEQYF. The CDR3 DNA reads as TGTGCCAGCAGCCACACGACAGGATCCTACGAGCAGTACTTC.

The gene calls are TRBV29-1 and TRBJ2-3, with a possible D match to TRBD2 (5 bases). V was cut by 0 bases and J by 0 bases, with 13 bases left in between. The CDR3 length is 16 residues. From germline, CDR1 is SQVTM and CDR2 ANQGSEA. DNA of the CDR3: TGCAGCGTTGAAGATTTGGGAGCCCCTAGCACAGATACGCAGTATTTT. It yields the protein CSVEDLGAPSTDTQYF.

The chain joins TRBV6-1 to TRBJ1-2, with D maybe TRBD1 (5 bases). This CDR3 is built from 14 residues. Germline lookup yields CDR1 MNHNS and CDR2 SASEGT. V lost 4 bases and J lost 3, with 12 bases in between. Here the CDR3 reads CASSGLGRDYGYTF. The CDR3, as DNA: TGTGCCAGCAGTGGCTTGGGGCGAGACTATGGCTACACCTTC.

This rearrangement joins TRBV29-1 to TRBJ1-1; a weak D match, TRBD1 (5 bases). Germline V gene lookup returns CDR1 SQVTM and CDR2 ANQGSEA. This CDR3 contains 13 residues. V lost 6 bases and J lost 2, with 13 bases in between. CDR3 sequence reads: CSVGDGTNTEAFF. CDR3 DNA: TGCAGCGTGGGGGACGGGACTAACACTGAAGCTTTCTTT.

In this sample, this clone turned up a few times. CDR3 region: CASSQPTGVYQPQHF. CDR3 in DNA: TGCGCCAGCAGTCAACCGACAGGGGTTTATCAGCCCCAGCATTTT. The gene calls are TRBV23-1 and TRBJ1-5, with 8 bases lining up with TRBD1. TRBV23-1 counts as an open reading frame of uncertain function. V trimming: 2 bases; J trimming: 5 bases; junction bases outside the gene matches: 5. The CDR3 has 15 amino acids.

The chain uses TRBV15 and TRBJ2-1; 13 bases match TRBD2. Unmatched junction bases numbered 0, after V lost 0 bases and J lost 4 bases. The CDR3 runs to 16 residues. CDR1 and CDR2 from the germline V gene are LNHNV and YYDKDF (reference sequence). The CDR3 DNA follows: TGTGCCACCAGCAGAGAGACTAGCGGGGGGTACAATGAGCAGTTCTTC. Translation gives CATSRETSGGYNEQFF.

This rearrangement joins TRBV19 to TRBJ1-2, with a tentative D call TRBD1 (5 bases). Trimming stripped 0 bases from V and 5 bases from J, with 10 bases between. Looked up from germline, CDR1 is LNHDA and CDR2 is SQIVND (reference sequence). The CDR3 covers 14 residues. The CDR3 loop reads CASSIDSGPYGYTF. CDR3 DNA sequence: TGTGCCAGTAGTATAGACTCGGGGCCATATGGCTACACCTTC.

The sample holds one count of this clone. This chain connects TRBV2 to TRBJ2-3; no definite D call. The V gene lost 7 bases and the J gene lost 3 bases, with 11 bases spanning the gap. Looked up from germline, CDR1 is SNHLY and CDR2 is FYNNEI. This CDR3 is built from 13 residues. The CDR3 DNA reads as TGTGCCAGCACCTTAGGCTATACAGATACGCAGTATTTT. Amino acids: CASTLGYTDTQYF.

This clone has more than one count but fewer than ten. This chain links TRBV5-6 with TRBJ2-6, with unresolved D. The CDR3 is made up of 14 amino acids. Germline CDR1 SGHDT, CDR2 YYEEEE. The germline V and J ends were trimmed by 2 bases and 4 bases, with 7 bases remaining between them. DNA of the CDR3: TGTGCCAGCAGCTTCTGGTCCGGGGCCAACGTCCTGACTTTC. This encodes CASSFWSGANVLTF.

This sequence joins TRBV27 and TRBJ2-1; D might be TRBD1 or TRBD2, each matching 5 bases. The V gene lost 5 bases and the J gene lost 0 bases, with 14 bases spanning the gap. The CDR3 is 16 residues long. Germline CDR1 MNHEY, CDR2 SMNVEV (reference sequence). CDR3 nucleotide sequence: TGTGCCAGCAGTCTAGAGGGGCTTAGCTCCTACAATGAGCAGTTCTTC. It encodes CASSLEGLSSYNEQFF.

As regards this clone: Given a much more abundant clone one base away, this may be a read error. The CDR3 nucleotides read TGTGCCAGCAGCCAAGAACTGCACAATGAGCAGTTCTTC. Translated, it gives CASSQELHNEQFF. The rearrangement links TRBV23-1 to TRBJ2-1; no clear D gene. TRBV23-1 is known as an ORF, though its function is uncertain. The CDR3 has 13 residues.